This is a list of T cell receptor beta chains from one sample in a study of read filtering for tumor transcriptome and immune sequencing. Via MiXCR, TCRdb re-called the reads, giving one row per CDR3 protein. This sample has 130,000 or so distinct CDR3 sequences, with roughly an eighth found just once. The sequenced material came from a population of CD138-negative cells sorted from bone marrow. These TCRs come from a donor aged 40 or over with multiple myeloma. The CDR3 runs from the conserved cysteine through the conserved F or W. A D gene is named only where the DNA matches it firmly.

CDR3 protein	D gene	J gene	V gene
CASAAGEGRMNEQFF	TRBD2	TRBJ2-1	TRBV9
CASSPRDGIYEQYF	NA	TRBJ2-7	TRBV7-9
CSARAVRNTDTQYF	NA	TRBJ2-3	TRBV20-1
CSVAGTSGRAQETQYF	TRBD2	TRBJ2-5	TRBV29-1
CASSQEVLGGQETQYF	NA	TRBJ2-5	TRBV4-3
CASSLSRGTHGYTF	NA	TRBJ1-2	TRBV5-1
CASRLGRQGASTNEKLFF	TRBD1	TRBJ1-4	TRBV11-2
CSARGQEGYEQYF	NA	TRBJ2-7	TRBV20-1
CATSDLTASSYNEQFF	NA	TRBJ2-1	TRBV24-1
CASSWDLNTEAFF	NA	TRBJ1-1	TRBV6-4
CASSLRFGSSYEQYF	NA	TRBJ2-7	TRBV5-4
CSVTGNTEAFF	NA	TRBJ1-1	TRBV29-1
CASSGGSGRPYEQYF	TRBD2	TRBJ2-7	TRBV28
CASSYYRGLDTDTQYF	TRBD1	TRBJ2-3	TRBV3-1
CASSIDRAGANVLTF	TRBD1	TRBJ2-6	TRBV2
CASSLTSYNEQFF	NA	TRBJ2-1	TRBV7-3
CSTGGGYEQYF	TRBD2	TRBJ2-7	TRBV29-1
CASTPRGTGTTGELFF	TRBD1	TRBJ2-2	TRBV6-6
CASSLGQATTTEAFF	TRBD1	TRBJ1-1	TRBV7-9
CASSSNTDTQYF	NA	TRBJ2-3	TRBV7-2
CASSSQGGVVGTEAFF	NA	TRBJ1-1	TRBV4-3
CASRGAGTSGNEQFF	TRBD2	TRBJ2-1	TRBV19
CASSRQGEQYF	TRBD1	TRBJ2-7	TRBV18
CAISGVELAVDTQYF	TRBD2	TRBJ2-3	TRBV10-3
CASSLGYNNEQFF	NA	TRBJ2-1	TRBV7-3
CSLSGRASPPTEGGQFF	TRBD2	TRBJ2-1	TRBV29-1
CSVAEFRAGSYNEQFF	NA	TRBJ2-1	TRBV29-1
CASSSGPSSYNEQFF	NA	TRBJ2-1	TRBV6-2/TRBV6-3
CSAGTGAPYEQYF	TRBD1	TRBJ2-7	TRBV29-1
CSANGLSSSYEQYF	NA	TRBJ2-7	TRBV20-1
CSARHPSGSIGIQYF	NA	TRBJ2-4	TRBV20-1
CASSLGSSTEQYF	NA	TRBJ2-7	TRBV7-9
CATSGGPLNSPLHF	NA	TRBJ1-6	TRBV18
CASSFGLAGGRTGELLF	TRBD2	TRBJ2-2	TRBV12-3/TRBV12-4
CSARVPPDEQYF	NA	TRBJ2-7	TRBV20-1
CSALDRRNTEALF	TRBD1	TRBJ1-1	TRBV20-1
CASTPGGTETQYF	NA	TRBJ2-5	TRBV6-2/TRBV6-3
CASSQSSGSRTGELFF	TRBD2	TRBJ2-2	TRBV7-2
CSLYPGGHEQFF	NA	TRBJ2-1	TRBV20-1
CASSFWTGRAGNQPQHF	TRBD1	TRBJ1-5	TRBV7-9
CASSHPGTGNTEAFF	TRBD1	TRBJ1-1	TRBV4-1
CASSLALGTSGIEQFF	TRBD2	TRBJ2-1	TRBV7-6
CASSLPDVTGELFF	NA	TRBJ2-2	TRBV7-2
CASSDRELGGDTQYF	NA	TRBJ2-3	TRBV2
CASSLPKAGVGTNKQFF	TRBD2	TRBJ2-1	TRBV7-9
CASSQGRHEQFF	NA	TRBJ2-1	TRBV3-1
CSVWGHASIAFF	NA	TRBJ1-1	TRBV29-1
CAISDIEVYGAFF	NA	TRBJ1-1	TRBV10-3